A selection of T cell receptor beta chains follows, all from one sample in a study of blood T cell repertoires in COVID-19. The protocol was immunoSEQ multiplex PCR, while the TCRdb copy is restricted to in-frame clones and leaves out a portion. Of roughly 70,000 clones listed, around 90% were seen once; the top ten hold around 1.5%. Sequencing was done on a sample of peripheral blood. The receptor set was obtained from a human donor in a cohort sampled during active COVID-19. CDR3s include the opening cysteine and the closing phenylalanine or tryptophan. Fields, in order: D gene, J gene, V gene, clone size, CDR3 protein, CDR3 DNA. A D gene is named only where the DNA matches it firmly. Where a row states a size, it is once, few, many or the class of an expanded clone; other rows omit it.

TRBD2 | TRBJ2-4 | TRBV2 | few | CASTASGTSGAKNIQYF | TGTGCCAGCACCGCCTCCGGGACTAGCGGTGCCAAAAACATTCAGTACTTC
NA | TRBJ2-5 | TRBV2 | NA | CASSETRGSVTQYF | TGTGCCAGCAGTGAAACCCGGGGATCCGTGACCCAGTACTTC
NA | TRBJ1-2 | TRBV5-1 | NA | CASATGQSYGYTF | TGCGCCAGCGCTACAGGACAGTCGTATGGCTACACCTTC
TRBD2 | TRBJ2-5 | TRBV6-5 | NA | CASSYGIAGDWETQYF | TGTGCCAGCAGTTACGGAATAGCGGGAGATTGGGAGACCCAGTACTTC
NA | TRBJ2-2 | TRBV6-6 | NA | CASRAGNTGELFF | TGTGCCAGCAGGGCAGGGAACACCGGGGAGCTGTTTTTT
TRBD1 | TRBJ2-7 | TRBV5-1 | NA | CASSPSGQFYEQYF | TGCGCCAGCAGCCCCTCGGGACAGTTCTACGAGCAGTACTTC
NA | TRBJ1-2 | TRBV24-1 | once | CATSGSTDSNYGYTF | TGTGCCACCAGTGGCTCGACGGACTCTAACTATGGCTACACCTTC
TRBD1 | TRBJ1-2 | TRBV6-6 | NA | CASSYPQGASYGYTF | TGTGCCAGCAGTTACCCACAGGGGGCCTCCTATGGCTACACCTTC
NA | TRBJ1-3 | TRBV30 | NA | CAWRPRAARNTIYF | TGTGCCTGGCGACCCCGCGCGGCTCGAAACACCATATATTTT
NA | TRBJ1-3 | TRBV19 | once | CASRTDSGNTIYF | TGTGCCAGCAGGACGGACAGTGGAAACACCATATATTTT
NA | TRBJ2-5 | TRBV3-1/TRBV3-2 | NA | CASSHITGAAYQETQYF | TGTGCCAGCAGCCACATAACAGGCGCCGCGTACCAAGAGACCCAGTACTTC
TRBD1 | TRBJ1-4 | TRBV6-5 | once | CASRNTGGANEKLFF | TGTGCCAGCAGAAACACAGGGGGCGCGAATGAAAAACTGTTTTTT
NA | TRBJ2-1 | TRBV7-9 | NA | CASSFNSAGHNEQFF | TGTGCCAGCAGCTTTAATTCGGCGGGCCACAATGAGCAGTTCTTC
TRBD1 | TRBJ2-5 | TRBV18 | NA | CASSPRATGKETQYF | TGTGCCAGCTCACCGAGAGCGACAGGGAAAGAGACCCAGTACTTC
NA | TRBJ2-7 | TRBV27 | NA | CASSLRFDYEQYF | TGTGCCAGCAGTCTACGATTCGACTACGAGCAGTACTTC
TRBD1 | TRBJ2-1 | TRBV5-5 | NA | CASSSLTGKGFNEQFF | TGTGCCAGCAGCTCCCTGACAGGGAAGGGCTTCAATGAGCAGTTCTTC
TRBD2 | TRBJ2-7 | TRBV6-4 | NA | CASSEVERESYEQYF | TGTGCCAGCAGTGAGGTTGAGCGGGAGTCCTACGAGCAGTACTTC
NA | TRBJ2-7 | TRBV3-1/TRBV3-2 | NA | CASSPRPLPTYEQYF | TGTGCCAGCAGCCCCCGTCCGCTACCGACCTACGAGCAGTACTTC
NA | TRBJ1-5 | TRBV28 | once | CASSFRIAVGNQPQHF | TGTGCCAGCAGTTTTAGGATTGCGGTAGGCAATCAGCCCCAGCATTTT
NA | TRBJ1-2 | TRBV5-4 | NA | CASSPEDSYGYTF | TGTGCCAGCAGCCCAGAGGACAGCTATGGCTACACCTTC
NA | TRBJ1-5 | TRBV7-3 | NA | CASSQARRGRQPQHF | TGTGCCAGCAGCCAAGCCAGGAGGGGTCGTCAGCCCCAGCATTTT
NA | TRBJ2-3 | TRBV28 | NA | CASSLSREEADTQYF | TGTGCCAGCAGCTTGTCCAGGGAGGAGGCAGATACGCAGTATTTT
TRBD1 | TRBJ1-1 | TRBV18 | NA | CASSPPHRGVMGNTEAFF | TGTGCCAGCTCACCACCTCACAGGGGGGTTATGGGCAACACTGAAGCTTTCTTT
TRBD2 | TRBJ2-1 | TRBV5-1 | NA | CASSMSGTSGDPYNEQFF | TGCGCCAGCAGCATGTCCGGGACTAGCGGAGATCCTTACAATGAGCAGTTCTTC
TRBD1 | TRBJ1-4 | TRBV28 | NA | CASSSGQANEKLFF | TGTGCCAGCAGCTCCGGACAGGCAAATGAAAAACTGTTTTTT
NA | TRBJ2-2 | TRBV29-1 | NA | CSVEDLAANTGELFF | TGCAGCGTTGAAGATCTGGCGGCGAACACCGGGGAGCTGTTTTTT
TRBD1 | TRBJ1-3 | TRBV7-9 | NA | CASSLFQDRDGNTIYF | TGTGCCAGCAGCCTTTTTCAGGACAGGGATGGAAACACCATATATTTT
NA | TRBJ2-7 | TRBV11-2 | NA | CASSLFSAGYEQYF | TGTGCCAGCAGCTTATTTTCCGCAGGGTACGAGCAGTACTTC
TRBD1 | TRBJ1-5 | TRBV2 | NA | CASSDPTGYSNQPQHF | TGTGCCAGCAGTGACCCGACAGGGTATAGCAATCAGCCCCAGCATTTT
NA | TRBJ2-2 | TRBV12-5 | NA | CASGLVHHGRQASGLGELFF | TGTGCTAGTGGTTTGGTACACCACGGTAGGCAGGCTTCAGGGCTCGGGGAGCTGTTTTTT
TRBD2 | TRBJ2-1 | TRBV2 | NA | CASSPYAGLGGGEQFF | TGTGCCAGCAGTCCCTACGCGGGACTAGGGGGGGGTGAGCAGTTCTTC
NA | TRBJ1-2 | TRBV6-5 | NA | CASSYGAEDYGYTF | TGTGCCAGCAGTTACGGGGCCGAGGATTATGGCTACACCTTC
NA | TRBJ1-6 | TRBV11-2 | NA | CASSLGGDSPLHF | TGTGCCAGCAGCTTAGGGGGGGATTCACCCCTCCACTTT
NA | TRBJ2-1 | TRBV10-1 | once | CASSDSGAYNEQFF | TGCGCCAGCAGTGATTCGGGGGCCTACAATGAGCAGTTCTTC
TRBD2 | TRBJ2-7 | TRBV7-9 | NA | CASSLGTSGSSYEQYF | TGTGCCAGCAGCTTAGGTACTAGCGGGAGCTCCTACGAGCAGTACTTC
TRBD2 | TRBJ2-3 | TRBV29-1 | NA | CSTGLAGVLDTQYF | TGCAGCACTGGACTAGCGGGAGTTTTAGATACGCAGTATTTT
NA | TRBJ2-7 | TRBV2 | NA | CASSEAPGYEQYF | TGTGCCAGCAGTGAAGCCCCCGGCTACGAGCAGTACTTC
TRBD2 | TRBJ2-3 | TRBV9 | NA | CASSVVSGLAGGKDTQYF | TGTGCCAGCAGCGTAGTATCGGGCCTAGCGGGAGGGAAGGATACGCAGTATTTT
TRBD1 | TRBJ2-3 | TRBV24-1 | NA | CATSDLTGVTDTQYF | TGTGCCACCAGTGATTTGACAGGGGTAACAGATACGCAGTATTTT
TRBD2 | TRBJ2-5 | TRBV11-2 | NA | CASSPGLAGGPLETQYF | TGTGCCAGCAGCCCCGGACTAGCGGGAGGGCCTCTAGAGACCCAGTACTTC
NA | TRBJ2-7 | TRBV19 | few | CASSIVEGAYEQYF | TGTGCCAGTAGTATAGTTGAGGGGGCCTACGAGCAGTACTTC
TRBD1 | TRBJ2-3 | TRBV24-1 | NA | CATSDNRGTDTQYF | TGTGCCACCAGTGATAACAGGGGGACAGATACGCAGTATTTT
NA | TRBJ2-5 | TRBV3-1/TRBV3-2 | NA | CASSRAGETQYF | TGTGCCAGCAGCCGTGCAGGGGAGACCCAGTACTTC
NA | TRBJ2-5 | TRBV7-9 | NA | CASSPVHGGQETQYF | TGTGCCAGCAGCCCGGTTCATGGCGGTCAAGAGACCCAGTACTTC
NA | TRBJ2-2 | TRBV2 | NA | CASSQQGAQTGELFF | TGTGCCAGCAGTCAACAGGGAGCCCAAACCGGGGAGCTGTTTTTT
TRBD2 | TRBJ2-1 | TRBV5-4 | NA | CASDSKAGGRNEQFF | TGTGCCAGCGACTCGAAGGCGGGAGGCCGCAATGAGCAGTTCTTC